Listed below are T cell receptor beta chains from one sample, sequenced in a study of shared clonotypes between healthy human individuals. Method: immunoSEQ multiplex PCR; TCRdb's copy keeps in-frame clones and lacks some. The sample has over 2 million clones, around 90% seen once. The specimen sequenced was naive CD4+ T cells from PBMCs. The receptors were gathered from a man aged 18 to 35 in good health. Some clones in this sample may be carry-over from other donors' samples. CDR3s include the opening cysteine and the closing phenylalanine or tryptophan. The D gene is left open where the match is weak. Clone size is given for some rows only: seen once, a few or many times, or a class if the clone is expanded.

-,TRBD1,TRBJ1-1,TRBV7-9,CASSLSPRQGGRNGEEAFF,TGTGCCAGCAGCTTATCCCCTCGACAGGGGGGACGTAACGGTGAAGAAGCTTTCTTT
-,TRBD1,TRBJ2-7,TRBV5-1,CASSLGGTADYEQYF,TGCGCCAGCAGCTTGGGAGGGACAGCGGACTACGAGCAGTACTTC
-,-,TRBJ2-7,TRBV6-1,CASLPRGSSYEQYF,TGTGCCAGCCTCCCTCGGGGGAGCTCCTACGAGCAGTACTTC
-,-,TRBJ2-5,TRBV7-8,CASSFGTGLGTQYF,TGTGCCAGCAGCTTCGGGACTGGGCTTGGGACCCAGTACTTC
-,-,TRBJ1-1,TRBV9,CASSVLGNTEAFF,TGTGCCAGCAGCGTACTGGGGAACACTGAAGCTTTCTTT
-,-,TRBJ2-1,TRBV7-8,CASSVDLYGEQFF,TGTGCCAGCAGCGTCGACTTATACGGAGAGCAGTTCTTC
-,-,TRBJ1-4,TRBV29-1,CSVVGGLRAEKLFF,TGCAGCGTTGTCGGGGGTCTACGGGCTGAAAAACTGTTTTTT
-,TRBD1,TRBJ2-7,TRBV28,CAIDSPGQGAYEQYF,TGTGCCATCGATTCCCCGGGACAGGGGGCCTACGAGCAGTACTTC
once,-,TRBJ2-3,TRBV19,CASSIDGWTDTQYF,TGTGCCAGTAGTATAGATGGTTGGACAGATACGCAGTATTTT
-,-,TRBJ1-4,TRBV28,CASATGNYEKLFF,TGTGCCAGCGCCACAGGGAATTATGAAAAACTGTTTTTT
-,-,TRBJ2-7,TRBV6-5,CASSYGITGYPYEQYF,TGTGCCAGCAGTTACGGGATCACAGGGTATCCTTACGAGCAGTACTTC
-,TRBD1,TRBJ2-7,TRBV11-3,CASSLAGTGFGEQYF,TGTGCCAGCAGCCTAGCCGGGACAGGATTTGGCGAGCAGTACTTC
-,-,TRBJ1-2,TRBV7-3,CASSPQGRYGYTF,TGTGCCAGCAGCCCACAGGGACGCTATGGCTACACCTTC
-,-,TRBJ1-1,TRBV6-1,CASSEVWAMNTEAFF,TGTGCCAGCAGTGAAGTTTGGGCAATGAACACTGAAGCTTTCTTT
once,-,TRBJ2-5,TRBV18,CASSPSLVDIQETQYF,TGTGCCAGCTCACCGTCTTTAGTGGACATTCAAGAGACCCAGTACTTC
-,-,TRBJ2-1,TRBV21-1,CASSEERTSGRDEQFF,TGTGCCAGCAGCGAAGAACGGACTAGCGGGCGAGACGAGCAGTTCTTC
-,-,TRBJ1-1,TRBV2,CASSEEGNTEAFF,TGTGCCAGCAGTGAAGAGGGGAATACTGAAGCTTTCTTT
-,-,TRBJ2-1,TRBV7-8,CASSFLQREQFF,TGTGCCAGCAGCTTTCTCCAGCGGGAGCAGTTCTTC
-,-,TRBJ1-2,TRBV7-2,CASSLEARPYTF,TGTGCCAGCAGCTTAGAGGCGCGGCCCTACACCTTC
-,TRBD1,TRBJ1-5,TRBV30,CAWTPGQANQPQHF,TGTGCCTGGACCCCGGGACAGGCCAATCAGCCCCAGCATTTT
-,-,TRBJ1-5,TRBV10-2,CASMIGNNQPQHF,TGCGCCAGCATGATCGGAAACAATCAGCCCCAGCATTTT
-,-,TRBJ2-6,TRBV7-8,CASSLARSGANVLTF,TGTGCCAGCAGCTTAGCCCGCTCTGGGGCCAACGTCCTGACTTTC
-,TRBD2,TRBJ2-7,TRBV5-1,CASSGGTSGSYEQYF,TGCGCCAGCAGCGGCGGGACTAGCGGGAGCTACGAGCAGTACTTC
-,-,TRBJ1-2,TRBV28,CASSLGARGPSGGYTF,TGTGCCAGCAGTTTGGGGGCACGGGGGCCGAGTGGCGGCTACACCTTC
-,-,TRBJ1-4,TRBV6-5,CASSYSAGVGEKLFF,TGTGCCAGCAGTTACTCAGCGGGTGTAGGAGAAAAACTGTTTTTT
-,-,TRBJ2-2,TRBV28,CASSSTRLTNTGELFF,TGTGCCAGCAGTTCCACGAGGCTAACGAACACCGGGGAGCTGTTTTTT
-,TRBD1,TRBJ1-5,TRBV5-5,CASSLGTGTFSNQPQHF,TGTGCCAGCAGCTTAGGGACAGGGACCTTTAGCAATCAGCCCCAGCATTTT
few,-,TRBJ1-1,TRBV2,CASTERTEAFF,TGTGCCAGCACTGAACGCACTGAAGCTTTCTTT
-,TRBD2,TRBJ2-1,TRBV29-1,CSVVNAGVRRNEQFF,TGCAGCGTTGTTAATGCGGGAGTGAGGCGCAATGAGCAGTTCTTC
-,-,TRBJ2-2,TRBV6-6,CASSLIPTGELFF,TGTGCCAGCAGTCTTATACCAACGGGGGAGCTGTTTTTT
-,-,TRBJ1-2,TRBV2,CASSVDSYGYTF,TGTGCCAGCAGCGTGGACTCCTATGGCTACACCTTC
once,TRBD1,TRBJ1-4,TRBV30,CAWNQQGGGEKLFF,TGTGCCTGGAATCAACAGGGGGGAGGTGAAAAACTGTTTTTT
-,-,TRBJ1-1,TRBV5-1,CASSVWTAMNTEAFF,TGCGCCAGCAGCGTATGGACAGCCATGAACACTGAAGCTTTCTTT
-,-,TRBJ2-7,TRBV27,CASSLILGGYEQYF,TGTGCCAGCAGTTTGATCCTCGGGGGCTACGAGCAGTACTTC
-,-,TRBJ1-1,TRBV28,CASRVPNTEAFF,TGTGCCAGCAGAGTTCCGAACACTGAAGCTTTCTTT
-,-,TRBJ1-5,TRBV15,CATSRDRHQPQHF,TGTGCCACCAGCAGGGATCGGCATCAGCCCCAGCATTTT
-,-,TRBJ2-7,TRBV28,CASTAGHLGNYEQYF,TGTGCCAGCACCGCGGGACACCTAGGGAACTACGAGCAGTACTTC
-,-,TRBJ2-3,TRBV6-1,CASTYSGSDTQYF,TGTGCCAGCACGTATAGTGGGTCAGATACGCAGTATTTT
-,-,TRBJ2-5,TRBV18,CASSPGIGETQYF,TGTGCCAGCTCACCAGGGATCGGGGAGACCCAGTACTTC
once,-,TRBJ1-4,TRBV6-7,CASSYSFELNEKLFF,TGTGCCAGCAGTTACTCGTTCGAACTAAATGAAAAACTGTTTTTT
once,TRBD1,TRBJ2-3,TRBV7-2,CASTRDRYTDTQYF,TGTGCCAGCACCCGGGACAGATACACAGATACGCAGTATTTT
-,TRBD1,TRBJ2-7,TRBV19,CASSITGGEQYF,TGTGCCAGTAGCATCACAGGGGGCGAGCAGTACTTC
-,TRBD1,TRBJ1-1,TRBV9,CASSPRQGAYTEAFF,TGTGCCAGCAGCCCCCGACAGGGGGCGTACACTGAAGCTTTCTTT
-,TRBD2,TRBJ2-1,TRBV14,CASSPRGLVSYNEQFF,TGTGCCAGCAGCCCTCGGGGACTAGTCTCCTACAATGAGCAGTTCTTC
-,-,TRBJ2-5,TRBV30,CAWSGETQYF,TGTGCCTGGAGCGGAGAGACCCAGTACTTC
-,TRBD1,TRBJ1-5,TRBV2,CASSKLQGSGQPQHF,TGTGCCAGCAGTAAGTTACAGGGGTCGGGTCAGCCCCAGCATTTT
few,-,TRBJ1-5,TRBV6-1,CASSTGLNQPQHF,TGTGCCAGCAGTACAGGGTTAAATCAGCCCCAGCATTTT
once,TRBD2,TRBJ2-1,TRBV6-4,CASMATSGRASEQFF,TGTGCCAGCATGGCGACTAGCGGGAGGGCCAGTGAGCAGTTCTTC
-,-,TRBJ2-2,TRBV21-1,CASSKVPSGRGTGELFF,TGTGCCAGCAGCAAAGTCCCTAGCGGGAGGGGAACCGGGGAGCTGTTTTTT
-,TRBD2,TRBJ2-3,TRBV10-1,CASSAPGLAGGGDTQYF,TGCGCCAGCAGCGCTCCGGGACTAGCGGGAGGTGGAGATACGCAGTATTTT
-,TRBD1,TRBJ2-7,TRBV10-1,CASSELETGSYEQYF,TGCGCCAGCAGTGAACTAGAGACAGGGTCCTACGAGCAGTACTTC
-,-,TRBJ2-7,TRBV11-2,CASSLERGHYEQYF,TGTGCCAGCAGCTTAGAAAGGGGCCACTACGAGCAGTACTTC
-,-,TRBJ1-5,TRBV2,CASRGGTNSNQPQHF,TGTGCCAGCAGGGGGGGGACAAATAGCAATCAGCCCCAGCATTTT
-,-,TRBJ2-2,TRBV5-1,CASSQSGANTGELFF,TGCGCCAGCAGTCAATCGGGTGCGAACACCGGGGAGCTGTTTTTT
-,-,TRBJ2-1,TRBV6-5,CASSWGSSPGNEQFF,TGTGCCAGCAGTTGGGGGTCCTCTCCTGGCAATGAGCAGTTCTTC